The next 12 T cell receptor beta chains were all read from a single sample in a study of regulatory T cells in long-lasting Graves disease. CDR3 regions were amplified by Arm-PCR using iRepertoire HTBI primers to build TCR beta libraries. TCRdb itself ran the multiplex PCR reads through MiXCR, one entry per CDR3 protein. The sample records around 450,000 distinct CDR3 sequences, 20% to 25% being singletons. Time point in this sample: persistent/refractory GD, antithyroid drugs over 5 years with positive TRAb. PBMC-derived RNA was used for the TCR library. The source material was peripheral blood mononuclear cells (PBMCs), sampled when the disease was refractory, from a patient treated with antithyroid drugs. Receptors were obtained from a female donor with Graves disease.

This clonotype was detected only a few times. The chain recombines TRBV20-1 with TRBJ1-5; no reliable D call. Per germline, CDR1 DFQATT and CDR2 SNEGSKA (reference sequence). There are 14 residues in the CDR3. The V end was cut by 4 bases, the J end by 0 bases, with 10 bases between. The CDR3 spells CSAIVGSSNQPQHF. CDR3 sequence (DNA): TGCAGTGCTATTGTAGGGTCTAGCAATCAGCCCCAGCATTTT.

This clonotype was recorded many times. The rearrangement uses TRBV5-1 and TRBJ1-2; D is perhaps TRBD1 (6 bases). V was pared by 4 bases and J by 6 bases, with 16 bases between. This CDR3 comprises 14 residues. Germline V gene data show CDR1 as SGHRS and CDR2 as YFSETQ. CDR3 amino acids: CASSARGRDDGYTF. CDR3 bases: TGCGCCAGCAGCGCCAGGGGTCGGGATGATGGCTACACCTTC.

This clonotype was counted at least ten times. This chain uses TRBV7-8 with TRBJ2-2; weak D call: TRBD1 (6 bases). This CDR3 has 13 amino acids. Germline V gene lookup returns CDR1 SGHVS and CDR2 FQNEAQ. V gave up 4 bases and J gave up 6 bases, with 9 bases separating them. The CDR3 is CASSYRVPGELFF. The CDR3 nucleotides are TGTGCCAGCAGCTACAGGGTTCCCGGGGAGCTGTTTTTT.

This clonotype was seen a few times. CDR3 nucleotides: TGCAGTGCTACTCCACAGTCATATGGCTACACCTTC. Residues: CSATPQSYGYTF. This chain connects TRBV20-1 to TRBJ1-2; D remains ambiguous. The germline V gene encodes CDR1 DFQATT and CDR2 SNEGSKA (reference sequence). The germline V and J ends were trimmed by 4 bases and 5 bases, with 11 bases remaining between them. The CDR3 consists of 12 residues.

In its sample, this clonotype was seen many times. The chain combines TRBV20-1 with TRBJ2-5; a possible D gene is TRBD1 (5 bases). The CDR3 consists of 14 residues. The germline V gene has CDR1 DFQATT and CDR2 SNEGSKA (reference sequence). With 4 bases removed from V and 2 bases from J, the gap between germline ends came to 14 bases. CDR3 sequence (DNA): TGCAGTGCTATTCCCAAGACAGCACAAGAGACCCAGTACTTC. The encoded protein is CSAIPKTAQETQYF.

This clonotype was picked up many times. The CDR3 spells CASSFGADAEAFF. As DNA, the CDR3 is TGTGCCAGCAGCTTTGGAGCCGACGCTGAAGCTTTCTTT. This chain connects TRBV7-9 to TRBJ1-1; D is ambiguous. Germline loops: CDR1 SEHNR, CDR2 FQNEAQ (reference sequence). V dropped 3 bases and J dropped 6 bases, with 11 bases sitting between them. This CDR3 is 13 amino acids long.

A few counts support this clonotype. V and J are TRBV2 and TRBJ1-3; D unclear. CDR3 size: 16 residues. Germline V lookup: CDR1 SNHLY, CDR2 FYNNEI. V was trimmed by 2 bases and J by 2 bases, leaving 13 bases between them. CDR3 sequence reads: CASSELGNEAGNTIYF. The CDR3, as DNA: TGTGCCAGCAGTGAACTGGGGAACGAAGCTGGAAACACCATATATTTT.

This clonotype was observed many times. This chain connects TRBV20-1 to TRBJ1-1; the match to TRBD1 covers 8 bases. V shed 5 bases and J 0 bases; nucleotides not matched to a gene: 11. Germline lookup yields CDR1 DFQATT and CDR2 SNEGSKA (reference sequence). The CDR3 covers 16 residues. The CDR3 region has the DNA TGCAGTGCTGACCGGGACAGGAGCTCCATGAACACTGAAGCTTTCTTT. It yields the protein CSADRDRSSMNTEAFF.

This clonotype has a count of ten or more. The V gene is TRBV19, the J gene TRBJ1-5, with D perhaps matching TRBD1 (5 bases). Germline V gene lookup returns CDR1 LNHDA and CDR2 SQIVND (reference sequence). V lost 5 bases to trimming and J lost 7 bases, with 12 bases between them. The CDR3 contains 13 residues. The CDR3 sequence is CASSGRGGQPQHF. CDR3 DNA: TGTGCCAGTAGTGGGAGGGGTGGACAGCCCCAGCATTTT.

The V and J genes are TRBV5-6 and TRBJ1-1; D uncertain. CDR1 and CDR2 (germline): SGHDT, YYEEEE. Trimming stripped 2 bases from V and 1 base from J, with 9 bases between. The CDR3 runs to 14 residues. The CDR3 reads CASSLSHQNTEAFF. The CDR3 DNA is TGTGCCAGCAGCTTAAGTCACCAGAACACTGAAGCTTTCTTT. Full variable domain (outside the CDR3, taken from reference TRBV5-6 and TRBJ1-1): DAGVTQSPTHLIKTRGQQVTLRCSPKSGHDTVSWYQQALGQGPQFIFQYYEEEERQRGNFPDRFSGHQFPNYSSELNVNALLLGDSALYLCASSLSHQNTEAFFGQGTRLTVV.

This clonotype was picked up many times. The rearrangement links TRBV6-1 to TRBJ1-2; TRBD1 aligns across 12 bases. Germline V gene data show CDR1 as MNHNS and CDR2 as SASEGT. V trimming: 4 bases; J trimming: 3 bases; junction bases outside the gene matches: 3. The CDR3 runs 15 residues. The CDR3 sequence is CASSAGTGGHYGYTF. Written as DNA, the CDR3 is TGTGCCAGCAGTGCCGGGACAGGGGGCCACTATGGCTACACCTTC.

V and J are TRBV19 and TRBJ1-2; D gene unclear. Trimming pared 7 bases from V and 7 bases from J, leaving 19 bases between. Germline V gives CDR1 LNHDA, CDR2 SQIVND (reference sequence). The CDR3 has 14 residues. The CDR3 DNA follows: TGTGCCAGTAATACCCGACCAGTGTTAGGTGGCTACACCTTC. As protein: CASNTRPVLGGYTF.